One sample yielded the 30 T cell receptor beta chains listed below, sequenced in a study of cytotoxic CD8 clonotypes in ibrutinib-treated CLL. Assay used: immunoSEQ multiplex PCR; TCRdb lists only in-frame clones, some missing. The table shows more than 25,000 clones, with approximately 71% occurring only once. The specimen was PBMCs, collected after 24 months of ibrutinib treatment. These receptors were collected from a human donor with chronic lymphocytic leukemia.

The chain carries TRBV6-5 and TRBJ1-1; 9 bases align to TRBD1. The V gene end was trimmed by 4 bases and the J gene end by 5 bases; junction bases not matched to a gene: 8. Per the germline V gene, CDR1 is MNHEY and CDR2 is SVGAGI. The CDR3 is 15 residues long. The CDR3 sequence: CASSSPGQGSTEAFF. The CDR3 coding sequence is TGTGCCAGCAGTTCCCCCGGACAGGGGTCGACTGAAGCTTTCTTT.

The sample holds a few counts of this clone. The chain is built from TRBV7-2 and TRBJ1-4; 7 bases fit TRBD1. There are 16 residues in the CDR3. V shed 3 bases and J 4 bases; nucleotides not matched to a gene: 8. Germline V lookup: CDR1 SGHTA, CDR2 FQGNSA. In nucleotides, the CDR3 is TGTGCCAGCAGCTTCGGGGACAGCTTGGGTAATGAAAAACTGTTTTTT. Protein product: CASSFGDSLGNEKLFF. The whole variable domain, filled in from reference TRBV7-2 and TRBJ1-4, reads GAGVSQSPSNKVTEKGKDVELRCDPISGHTALYWYRQSLGQGLEFLIYFQGNSAPDKSGLPSDRFSAERTGGSVSTLTIQRTQQEDSAVYLCASSFGDSLGNEKLFFGSGTQLSVL.

The rearrangement joins TRBV10-1 to TRBJ1-5, with D possibly TRBD1 on 6 matching bases. Trimming shortened V by 7 bases and J by 4 bases, and 17 bases separated the two germline ends. CDR1 WNHNN and CDR2 SYGVQD come from the germline V gene (reference sequence). This CDR3 is built from 15 residues. The CDR3 region is CASKRGGGGNQPQHF. For the CDR3, the DNA is TGCGCCAGCAAGAGGGGAGGGGGAGGGAATCAGCCCCAGCATTTT.

This clone was seen once. The chain employs TRBV7-3 and TRBJ2-5; D possibly corresponds to TRBD2 (6 bases). Deletions cut 5 bases from V and 5 bases from J, with 12 bases between. This CDR3 has 13 residues. The V gene's germline CDR1 is SGHTA and CDR2 FQGTGA. Here the CDR3 reads CASSRGSAETQYF. CDR3 coding DNA: TGTGCCAGCAGCCGGGGGTCGGCGGAGACCCAGTACTTC.

V is TRBV2 and J is TRBJ2-4, with 11 bases lining up with TRBD1. J lost 4 bases, V lost 3 bases, and 5 bases had no gene match. CDR1 is SNHLY and CDR2 is FYNNEI in the germline V gene. There are 16 residues in the CDR3. CDR3 DNA: TGTGCCAGCAGTGAGGGGACAGGGGGAGCAAAAAACATTCAGTACTTC. It translates to CASSEGTGGAKNIQYF.

V is TRBV6-1 and J is TRBJ1-2, with TRBD1 as a possible D gene (5 bases). This CDR3 has 15 residues. V was clipped by 4 bases and J by 4 bases, with 16 bases between them. Germline V gene lookup returns CDR1 MNHNS and CDR2 SASEGT. In DNA form, the CDR3 reads TGTGCCAGCAGTGGCCGGGACGGCCTTTTCTATGGCTACACCTTC. Amino acid sequence: CASSGRDGLFYGYTF.

The chain combines TRBV9 with TRBJ2-7, with TRBD2 identical over 11 bases. With V trimmed by 1 base and J by 12 bases, 6 bases remained unmatched. CDR1 and CDR2 (germline): SGDLS, YYNGEE. The CDR3 is 13 residues long. Here the CDR3 reads CASSVLAGGATYF. As DNA, the CDR3 is TGTGCCAGCAGCGTACTAGCGGGGGGAGCTACGTACTTC. Full variable domain (remainder filled in from reference TRBV9 and TRBJ2-7): DSGVTQTPKHLITATGQRVTLRCSPRSGDLSVYWYQQSLDQGLQFLIQYYNGEERAKGNILERFSAQQFPDLHSELNLSSLELGDSALYFCASSVLAGGATYFGPGTRLTVT.

V and J are TRBV4-3 and TRBJ2-2; TRBD2 matches 12 bases. This CDR3 is 19 amino acids long. Germline assignment: CDR1 LGHNA and CDR2 YSLEER. Trimming cost V 0 bases and J 4 bases; bases outside gene matches: 9. The CDR3 loop is CASSQDPGLAGGSTGELFF. The CDR3 DNA reads as TGCGCCAGCAGCCAAGACCCAGGGCTAGCGGGGGGGTCCACCGGGGAGCTGTTTTTT.

The gene calls are TRBV4-1 and TRBJ1-2; D may be TRBD1 (5 bases). The CDR3 is made up of 15 amino acids. Looked up from germline, CDR1 is MGHRA and CDR2 is YSYEKL. The V and J ends lost 4 bases and 2 bases respectively, with 14 bases between them. The CDR3 is CASSLRDGENYGYTF. The CDR3 DNA is TGCGCCAGCAGCCTTCGGGACGGCGAAAACTATGGCTACACCTTC.

This clone was seen many times. This chain joins TRBV21-1 and TRBJ2-2; the D segment call TRBD2 is taken from the table without a DNA check. TRBV21-1 is noted as a pseudogene. The CDR3 sequence is 19 residues long. The CDR3 reads CASSKACTSGGASTGELFF. The CDR3 DNA reads as TGTGCCAGCAGCAAAGCCTGTACTAGCGGGGGGGCCAGCACCGGGGAGCTGTTTTTT.

This sequence joins TRBV28 and TRBJ2-7; D gene unclear. CDR1 MDHEN and CDR2 SYDVKM come from the germline V gene. The length of the CDR3 is 15 residues. Trimming pared 3 bases from V and 0 bases from J, leaving 12 bases between. CDR3 coding DNA: TGTGCCAGCAGTTTTCTGGTAGAGCGCTCCTACGAGCAGTACTTC. This translates into CASSFLVERSYEQYF.

The rearrangement uses TRBV5-1 and TRBJ2-5; 11 positions match TRBD2. This CDR3 region has 16 residues. Germline V lookup: CDR1 SGHRS, CDR2 YFSETQ. With 0 bases clipped from V and 7 bases from J, the junction kept 8 bases outside the gene matches. This chain's CDR3 is CASSLEPSGGFRTQYF. The DNA of the CDR3 is TGCGCCAGCAGCTTGGAACCTAGCGGGGGGTTCCGGACCCAGTACTTC.

This clone was seen only once. The V and J genes are TRBV5-1 and TRBJ2-5; D call uncertain. This CDR3 has 15 residues. Trimming took 6 bases from V and 0 from J, leaving 15 bases between them. The germline CDR1 and CDR2 sequences are SGHRS and YFSETQ. The CDR3 loop is CASTLRPLYQETQYF. The CDR3 bases are TGCGCCAGCACCCTCCGGCCCCTGTACCAAGAGACCCAGTACTTC.

This clone rates as large (0.1 to 1%). The CDR3 loop is CASSLTGYDGYTF. The CDR3 region has the DNA TGCGCCAGCAGCTTGACAGGGTATGATGGCTACACCTTC. This chain links TRBV5-1 with TRBJ1-2; perhaps TRBD1 as D (6 bases). From germline, CDR1 is SGHRS and CDR2 YFSETQ. The CDR3 extends over 13 amino acids. Trimming took off 1 base at V and 6 bases at J, with 10 bases between the two ends.

V usage is TRBV7-9 and J usage is TRBJ2-5; TRBD2 might be the D (6 bases). CDR3 size: 12 residues. CDR1 SEHNR and CDR2 FQNEAQ come from the germline V gene (reference sequence). With 1 base removed from V and 11 bases from J, the gap between germline ends came to 11 bases. The CDR3 DNA reads as TGTGCCAGCAGCTTAGGTAGTGGAGGGCAGTACTTC. This translates into CASSLGSGGQYF.

J is TRBJ2-5 and V is TRBV5-4; TRBD1 aligns across 10 bases. The germline V gene encodes CDR1 SGHNT and CDR2 YYREEE (reference sequence). Germline trimming cut 4 bases from V and 5 bases from J; bases unmatched to any gene: 5. This CDR3 spans 14 amino acids. The CDR3 DNA reads TGTGCCAGCAGCCCGACAGGGGGCGTCGAGACCCAGTACTTC. It encodes CASSPTGGVETQYF.

This chain uses TRBV15 with TRBJ1-5; no clear D. The length of the CDR3 is 13 residues. Germline CDR1 LNHNV, CDR2 YYDKDF (reference sequence). Trimming stripped 5 bases from V and 7 bases from J, with 12 bases between. The CDR3 reads CATSRTLVQPQHF. As DNA, the CDR3 is TGTGCCACCAGCCGGACTCTAGTCCAGCCCCAGCATTTT.

The V and J genes are TRBV27 and TRBJ2-7, with D maybe TRBD1 (6 bases). The germline V and J ends were trimmed by 5 bases and 9 bases, with 14 bases remaining between them. CDR1 and CDR2 from the germline V gene are MNHEY and SMNVEV (reference sequence). CDR3 length: 12 residues. DNA of the CDR3: TGTGCCAGCAGTGACAGGATCGGCGGGCAGTACTTC. Translation: CASSDRIGGQYF.

The chain combines TRBV27 with TRBJ2-1; 8 bases align to TRBD2. Germline assignment: CDR1 MNHEY and CDR2 SMNVEV (reference sequence). J lost 12 bases, V lost 5 bases, and 6 bases had no gene match. The CDR3 is 12 amino acids. The CDR3 reads CASSPGRGGQFF. CDR3 in DNA: TGTGCCAGCAGTCCCGGTCGGGGGGGGCAGTTCTTC.

The chain recombines TRBV29-1 with TRBJ2-5, with 9 bases fitting TRBD1. Trimming cost V 6 bases and J 4 bases; bases outside gene matches: 6. From germline, CDR1 is SQVTM and CDR2 ANQGSEA. The CDR3 is made up of 13 amino acids. CDR3 in DNA: TGCAGCGTCGTACAGGGGGCAGGAGAGACCCAGTACTTC. Translated: CSVVQGAGETQYF.

The chain employs TRBV9 and TRBJ1-2, with a weak D call TRBD1 (6 bases). The CDR3 loop spans 12 amino acids. Trimming pared 6 bases from V and 3 bases from J, leaving 9 bases between. Germline loops: CDR1 SGDLS, CDR2 YYNGEE. CDR3 DNA: TGTGCCAGCACAACAGGGTACTATGGCTACACCTTC. Amino acids: CASTTGYYGYTF.

This chain joins TRBV2 and TRBJ2-3, with D perhaps matching TRBD2 (6 bases). V was cut by 8 bases and J by 0 bases, with 9 bases left in between. The CDR3 has 13 residues. CDR1 is SNHLY and CDR2 is FYNNEI in the germline V gene. CDR3 in amino acids: CASGRGSTDTQYF. For the CDR3, the DNA is TGTGCCAGCGGGCGGGGTAGCACAGATACGCAGTATTTT.

The count of this clone is one. The chain joins TRBV18 to TRBJ1-5; D unresolved. V was pared by 3 bases and J by 2 bases, with 11 bases between. The CDR3 runs to 15 residues. The germline CDR1 and CDR2 sequences are KGHSH and LQKENI. The CDR3 nucleotides are TGTGCCAGCTCACCGGATGAACCTGGCAATCAGCCCCAGCATTTT. Translating it yields CASSPDEPGNQPQHF.

The chain uses TRBV7-2 and TRBJ2-7, with D possibly being TRBD1 or TRBD2 (5 bases each). V was clipped by 4 bases and J by 2 bases, with 15 bases between them. CDR1 and CDR2 (germline): SGHTA, FQGNSA. The CDR3 is 15 residues long. Here the CDR3 reads CASSWSLGETYEQYF. The CDR3 DNA reads TGTGCCAGCAGCTGGTCCTTGGGGGAGACCTACGAGCAGTACTTC.

A few counts support this clone. The chain recombines TRBV6-1 with TRBJ1-5; tentatively, D is TRBD1 (5 bases). CDR3 length: 16 amino acids. The V gene lost 2 bases and the J gene lost 2 bases, with 13 bases spanning the gap. Germline V gene lookup returns CDR1 MNHNS and CDR2 SASEGT. This CDR3 reads CASSESPRGGNQPQHF. The CDR3 bases are TGTGCCAGCAGTGAATCCCCTCGAGGGGGCAATCAGCCCCAGCATTTT.

The V call is TRBV12-2, the J call TRBJ2-7; the D call TRBD1 from the table was never checked on the DNA. TRBV12-2 is a listed pseudogene. The length of the CDR3 is 16 residues. The CDR3 sequence: CASRLATRDRSYEQYF. CDR3 in DNA: TGTGCAAGTCGCTTAGCCACCCGGGACAGGTCCTACGAGCAGTACTTC.

The chain recombines TRBV30 with TRBJ1-5; a weak D match, TRBD1 (6 bases). This CDR3 region has 15 residues. Deletions cut 0 bases from V and 2 bases from J, with 11 bases between. Germline CDR1 is GTSNPN and CDR2 is SVGIG (reference sequence). CDR3 region: CAWSVLSGGNQPQHF. The CDR3, as DNA: TGTGCCTGGAGTGTACTTTCAGGGGGCAATCAGCCCCAGCATTTT. Full variable domain (remainder filled in from reference TRBV30 and TRBJ1-5): SQTIHQWPATLVQPVGSPLSLECTVEGTSNPNLYWYRQAAGRGLQLLFYSVGIGQISSEVPQNLSASRPQDRQFILSSKKLLLSDSGFYLCAWSVLSGGNQPQHFGDGTRLSIL.

This clone has a handful of counts. The genes are TRBV9 and TRBJ2-3, with a tentative D call TRBD2 (6 bases). Germline V gene lookup returns CDR1 SGDLS and CDR2 YYNGEE. V was clipped by 0 bases and J by 9 bases, with 8 bases between them. This CDR3 has 12 residues. CDR3 DNA sequence: TGTGCCAGCAGCGTAGAGGCGGGAACGCAGTATTTT. Translating gives CASSVEAGTQYF. Full variable domain (remainder filled in from reference TRBV9 and TRBJ2-3): DSGVTQTPKHLITATGQRVTLRCSPRSGDLSVYWYQQSLDQGLQFLIQYYNGEERAKGNILERFSAQQFPDLHSELNLSSLELGDSALYFCASSVEAGTQYFGPGTRLTVL.

The count of this clone is one. CDR3 sequence reads: CASSPVGGYTYGYTF. The CDR3 DNA follows: TGTGCCAGCTCACCAGTGGGAGGATATACCTATGGCTACACCTTC. The chain couples TRBV18 to TRBJ1-2, with D unresolved. The germline V gene has CDR1 KGHSH and CDR2 LQKENI. The CDR3 has 15 residues. Trimming removed 2 bases from V and 4 bases from J, with 14 bases in between.

The chain has TRBV7-2 and TRBJ2-1; 9 nucleotides match TRBD2. The CDR3 loop spans 16 amino acids. CDR1 and CDR2 (germline): SGHTA, FQGNSA. V trimming: 5 bases; J trimming: 0 bases; junction bases outside the gene matches: 5. Written as DNA, the CDR3 is TGTGCCAGCAGCCCTGCTAGCGGGGCCTCCTACAATGAGCAGTTCTTC. It yields the protein CASSPASGASYNEQFF.